This T cell receptor (beta chain) was found in a study of Ad26.COV2.S vaccination and SARS-CoV-2 variants. CDR3 length: 17 amino acids. Germline V CDR1 and CDR2: SGDLS, YYNGEE. Trimming removed 4 bases from V and 0 bases from J, with 14 bases in between. As for treatment: approximately 18 received Ad26.COV2.S at low or high dose, single or two shots; 5 received placebo; per-sample allocation not given. Day 63 after the first vaccine or placebo injection was the time point for sampling. The method was immunoSEQ multiplex PCR; TCRdb's version includes in-frame clones alone and lacks a portion of them. Here the sample spans about 480,000 clones, roughly 85% being singletons.

The origin of this receptor is a person between 18 and 59 years old who received the Ad26.COV2.S COVID-19 vaccine or a placebo. The gene calls are TRBV9 and TRBJ2-6, with D possibly TRBD2 on 6 matching bases. Sequences were derived from peripheral blood, sampled in a trial of Ad26.COV2.S vaccine versus placebo. In nucleotides, the CDR3 is TGTGCCAGCAGCCCGGGACTGACAAGCTCTGGGGCCAACGTCCTGACTTTC. Translated, it gives CASSPGLTSSGANVLTF.